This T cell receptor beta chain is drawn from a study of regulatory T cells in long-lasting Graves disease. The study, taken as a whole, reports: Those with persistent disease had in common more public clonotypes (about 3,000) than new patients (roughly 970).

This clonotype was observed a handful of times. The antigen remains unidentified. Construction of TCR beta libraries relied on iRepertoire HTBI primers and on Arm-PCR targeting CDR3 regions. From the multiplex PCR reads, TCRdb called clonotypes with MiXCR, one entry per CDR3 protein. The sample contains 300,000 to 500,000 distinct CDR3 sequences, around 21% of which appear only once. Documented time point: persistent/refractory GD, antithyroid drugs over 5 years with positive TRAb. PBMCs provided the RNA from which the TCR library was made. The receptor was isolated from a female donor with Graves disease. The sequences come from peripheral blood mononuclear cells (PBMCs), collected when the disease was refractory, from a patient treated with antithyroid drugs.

CDR3 region: CASSSQGSEKLFF. DNA of the CDR3: TGTGCCAGCAGCTCCCAGGGGAGTGAAAAACTGTTTTTT. The V and J genes are TRBV6-1 and TRBJ1-4, with D perhaps matching TRBD1 (6 bases). V gave up 6 bases and J gave up 7 bases, with 12 bases separating them. Germline CDR1 and CDR2: MNHNS and SASEGT. The CDR3 contains 13 residues.